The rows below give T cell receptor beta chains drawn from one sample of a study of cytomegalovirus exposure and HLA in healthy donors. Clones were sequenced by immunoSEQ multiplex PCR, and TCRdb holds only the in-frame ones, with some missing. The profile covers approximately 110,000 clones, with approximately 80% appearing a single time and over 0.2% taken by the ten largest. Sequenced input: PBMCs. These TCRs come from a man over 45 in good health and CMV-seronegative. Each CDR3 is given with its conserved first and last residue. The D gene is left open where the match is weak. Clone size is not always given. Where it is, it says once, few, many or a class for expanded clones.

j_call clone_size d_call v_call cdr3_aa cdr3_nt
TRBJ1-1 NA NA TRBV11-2 CASSLGGGATEAFF TGTGCCAGCAGCTTAGGGGGGGGCGCGACTGAAGCTTTCTTT
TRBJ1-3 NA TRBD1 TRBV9 CASSSPTGGGTTIYF TGTGCCAGCAGCAGCCCGACAGGGGGCGGAACCACCATATATTTT
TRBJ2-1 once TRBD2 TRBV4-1 CASSQGPGGPEYNEQFF TGCGCCAGCAGCCAAGGGCCGGGAGGGCCGGAGTACAATGAGCAGTTCTTC
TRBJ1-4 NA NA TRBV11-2 CASSFRGTTNEKLFF TGTGCCAGCAGCTTCCGGGGGACGACTAATGAAAAACTGTTTTTT
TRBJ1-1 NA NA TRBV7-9 CSSSYMNTEAFF TGTTCCAGCAGCTATATGAACACTGAAGCTTTCTTT
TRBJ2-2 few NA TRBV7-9 CASSFGAPNTGELFF TGTGCCAGCAGCTTTGGGGCCCCGAACACCGGGGAGCTGTTTTTT
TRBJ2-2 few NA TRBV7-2 CASSLLSGVDTGELFF TGTGCCAGCAGCTTATTGTCAGGGGTTGACACCGGGGAGCTGTTTTTT
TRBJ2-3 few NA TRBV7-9 CASSLPPVRTDTQYF TGTGCCAGCAGCTTACCCCCCGTGAGGACAGATACGCAGTATTTT
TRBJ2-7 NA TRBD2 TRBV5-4 CASTPTGTSGSYEQYF TGTGCCAGCACCCCGACCGGGACTAGCGGATCCTACGAGCAGTACTTC
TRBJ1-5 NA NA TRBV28 CASRTTGWRNQPQHF TGTGCCAGCAGAACTACAGGGTGGCGGAATCAGCCCCAGCATTTT
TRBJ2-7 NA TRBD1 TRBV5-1 CASSPQGGNAYEQYF TGCGCCAGCAGCCCACAGGGGGGAAATGCCTACGAGCAGTACTTC
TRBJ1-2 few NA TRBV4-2 CASSQDPIRSGYTF TGTGCCAGCAGCCAAGATCCGATCAGATCCGGCTACACCTTC
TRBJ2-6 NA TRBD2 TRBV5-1 CASSLLAGASGANVLTF TGCGCCAGCAGCCTCCTAGCGGGAGCCTCTGGGGCCAACGTCCTGACTTTC
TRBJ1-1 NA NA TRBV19 CASSPNMNTEAFF TGTGCCAGTAGTCCGAACATGAACACTGAAGCTTTCTTT
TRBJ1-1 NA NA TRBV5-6 CASSPDGEGTEAFF TGTGCCAGCAGCCCCGACGGGGAGGGCACTGAAGCTTTCTTT
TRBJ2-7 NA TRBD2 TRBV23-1 CASPSGGGSYEQYF TGCGCCAGCCCCTCGGGGGGTGGGTCCTACGAGCAGTACTTC
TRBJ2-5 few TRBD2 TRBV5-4 CASSLGTSGIQETQYF TGTGCCAGCAGCTTGGGGACTAGCGGGATTCAAGAGACCCAGTACTTC
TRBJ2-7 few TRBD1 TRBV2 CASVRDRAHEQYF TGTGCCAGCGTCCGGGACAGGGCCCACGAGCAGTACTTC
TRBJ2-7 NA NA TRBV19 CASSTTQDTGEQYF TGTGCCAGTAGTACTACCCAGGACACGGGCGAGCAGTACTTC
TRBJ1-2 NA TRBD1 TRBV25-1 CASSVDRETAGYTF TGTGCCAGCAGTGTAGACAGGGAGACGGCTGGCTACACCTTC
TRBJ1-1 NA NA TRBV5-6 CASSLTDEAFF TGTGCCAGCAGCTTGACAGATGAAGCTTTCTTT
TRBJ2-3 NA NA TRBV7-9 CASSASGSISDTQYF TGTGCCAGCAGCGCCTCCGGGAGTATTTCGGATACGCAGTATTTT
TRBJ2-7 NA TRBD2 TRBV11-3 CASSPGGDFSYEQYF TGTGCCAGCAGCCCGGGGGGGGACTTCTCCTACGAGCAGTACTTC
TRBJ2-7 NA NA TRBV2 CASGQGAISYEQYF TGTGCCAGCGGGCAGGGCGCCATCTCCTACGAACAGTACTTC
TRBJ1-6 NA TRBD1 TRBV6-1 CAGGQGARYNSPLHF TGTGCCGGTGGACAGGGGGCAAGATATAATTCACCCCTCCACTTT
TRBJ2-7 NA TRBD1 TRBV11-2 CASSLTGTGGGEQYF TGTGCCAGCAGCTTAACGGGGACAGGTGGCGGCGAGCAGTACTTC
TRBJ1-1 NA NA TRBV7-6 CASSLGGGGGGEAFF TGTGCCAGCAGCTTAGGAGGGGGAGGGGGAGGGGAAGCTTTCTTT
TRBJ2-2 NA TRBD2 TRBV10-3 CAITPRTSGTGELFF TGTGCCATCACCCCCCGAACTAGCGGGACCGGGGAGCTGTTTTTT
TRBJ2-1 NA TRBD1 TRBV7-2 CASSGRDRVGFEQFF TGTGCCAGCAGCGGCCGGGACAGGGTGGGTTTTGAGCAGTTCTTC
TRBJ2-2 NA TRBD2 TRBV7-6 CASSFRRSGTNTGELFF TGTGCCAGCAGCTTTCGTAGAAGCGGGACCAACACCGGGGAGCTGTTTTTT
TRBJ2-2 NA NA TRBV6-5 CASSSPTGELFF TGTGCCAGCAGTTCCCCAACCGGGGAGCTGTTTTTT
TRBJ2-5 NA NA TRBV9 CASSGSSEQETQYF TGTGCCAGCAGCGGCTCTAGCGAACAAGAGACCCAGTACTTC
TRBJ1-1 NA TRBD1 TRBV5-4 CASSFRDRVGEAFF TGTGCCAGCAGCTTCCGGGACAGGGTTGGTGAAGCTTTCTTT
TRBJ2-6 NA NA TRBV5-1 CASSATATGANVLTF TGCGCCAGCAGCGCTACAGCTACTGGGGCCAACGTCCTGACTTTC
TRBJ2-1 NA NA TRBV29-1 CSVRQGSNEQFF TGCAGCGTTCGGCAGGGCAGCAATGAGCAGTTCTTC
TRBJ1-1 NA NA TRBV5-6 CASSPEGRRTEAFF TGTGCCAGCAGCCCCGAAGGGAGGAGGACTGAAGCTTTCTTT
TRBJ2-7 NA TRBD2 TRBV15 CATSSTTSAYEQYF TGTGCCACCAGCAGTACGACTAGCGCGTACGAGCAGTACTTC
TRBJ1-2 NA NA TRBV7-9 CASSLAGTLYGYTF TGTGCCAGCAGCTTAGCCGGGACACTGTATGGCTACACCTTC
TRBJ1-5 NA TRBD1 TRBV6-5 CASSYGTGFQPQHF TGTGCCAGCAGTTACGGGACAGGGTTTCAGCCCCAGCATTTT
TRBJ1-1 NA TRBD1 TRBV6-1 CASSARQGITEAFF TGTGCCAGCAGTGCTAGACAGGGGATCACTGAAGCTTTCTTT
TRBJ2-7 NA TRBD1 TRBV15 CATSRGQRGQGYEQYF TGTGCCACCAGCAGAGGGCAAAGGGGACAGGGCTACGAGCAGTACTTC
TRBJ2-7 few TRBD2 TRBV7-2 CASSLGRGSGSSHEQYF TGTGCCAGCAGCTTAGGGCGCGGTAGCGGGAGTTCCCACGAGCAGTACTTC
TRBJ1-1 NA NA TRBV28 CASNMNTEAFF TGTGCCAGTAACATGAACACTGAAGCTTTCTTT
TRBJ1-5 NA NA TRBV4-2 CASSQDWVAPQHF TGTGCCAGCAGCCAAGATTGGGTAGCGCCCCAGCATTTT
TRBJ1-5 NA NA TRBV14 CASSQDRGWGNQPQHF TGTGCCAGCAGCCAAGATCGGGGATGGGGCAATCAGCCCCAGCATTTT
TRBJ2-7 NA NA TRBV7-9 CASSFYGTYEQYF TGTGCCAGCAGCTTTTACGGTACCTACGAGCAGTACTTC
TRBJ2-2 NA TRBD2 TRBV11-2 CASSLNGGGEGELFF TGTGCCAGCAGCTTGAACGGGGGGGGAGAGGGGGAGCTGTTTTTT
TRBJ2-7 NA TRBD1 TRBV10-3 CAIGPGQGREQYF TGTGCCATCGGACCGGGACAGGGACGCGAGCAGTACTTC
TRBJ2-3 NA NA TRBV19 CASSTRVTDTQYF TGTGCCAGTAGTACCCGAGTGACAGATACGCAGTATTTT
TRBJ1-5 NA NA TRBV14 CASSPLGGNQPQHF TGTGCCAGCAGCCCACTGGGAGGCAATCAGCCCCAGCATTTT